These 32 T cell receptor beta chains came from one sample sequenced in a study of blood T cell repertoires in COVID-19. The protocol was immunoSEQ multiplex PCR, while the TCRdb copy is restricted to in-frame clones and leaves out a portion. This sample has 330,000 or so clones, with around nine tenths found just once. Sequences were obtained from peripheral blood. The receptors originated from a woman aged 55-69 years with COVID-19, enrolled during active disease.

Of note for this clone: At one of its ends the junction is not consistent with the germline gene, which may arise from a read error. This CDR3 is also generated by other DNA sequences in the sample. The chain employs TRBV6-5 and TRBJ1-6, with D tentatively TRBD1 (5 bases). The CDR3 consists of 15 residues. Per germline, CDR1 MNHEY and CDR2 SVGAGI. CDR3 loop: CASSYSRQGNSPLHF. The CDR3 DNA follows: TGTGCCAGCAGTTACTCGCGGCAGGGTAATTCGCCCCTCCACTTT.

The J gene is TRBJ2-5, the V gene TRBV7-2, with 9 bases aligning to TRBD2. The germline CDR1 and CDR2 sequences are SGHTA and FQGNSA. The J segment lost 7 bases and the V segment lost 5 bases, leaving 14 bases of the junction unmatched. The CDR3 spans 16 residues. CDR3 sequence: CASSPRIAGAGGTQYF. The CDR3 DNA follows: TGTGCCAGCAGCCCGAGAATAGCGGGGGCCGGGGGGACCCAGTACTTC.

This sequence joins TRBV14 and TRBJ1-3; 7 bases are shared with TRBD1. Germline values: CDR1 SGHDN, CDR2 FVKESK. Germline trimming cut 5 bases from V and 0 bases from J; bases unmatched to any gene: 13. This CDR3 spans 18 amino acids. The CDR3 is CASSYRTPGQPSGNTIYF. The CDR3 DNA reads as TGTGCCAGCAGCTATCGAACTCCGGGACAGCCCTCTGGAAACACCATATATTTT.

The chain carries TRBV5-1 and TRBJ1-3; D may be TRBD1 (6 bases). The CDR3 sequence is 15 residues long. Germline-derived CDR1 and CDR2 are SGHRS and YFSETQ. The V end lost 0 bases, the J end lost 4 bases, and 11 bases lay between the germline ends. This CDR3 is CASSLDTGSGNTIYF. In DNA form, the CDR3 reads TGCGCCAGCAGCTTGGACACAGGGAGCGGAAACACCATATATTTT. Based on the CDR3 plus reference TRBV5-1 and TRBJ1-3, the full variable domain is KAGVTQTPRYLIKTRGQQVTLSCSPISGHRSVSWYQQTPGQGLQFLFEYFSETQRNKGNFPGRFSGRQFSNSRSEMNVSTLELGDSALYLCASSLDTGSGNTIYFGEGSWLTVV.

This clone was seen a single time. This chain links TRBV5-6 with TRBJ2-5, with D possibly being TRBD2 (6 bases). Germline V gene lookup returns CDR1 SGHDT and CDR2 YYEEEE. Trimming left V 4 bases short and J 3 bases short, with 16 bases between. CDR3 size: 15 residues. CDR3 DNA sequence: TGTGCCAGCAGCGGGGAGGAGGGTTCGGAAGAGACCCAGTACTTC. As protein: CASSGEEGSEETQYF.

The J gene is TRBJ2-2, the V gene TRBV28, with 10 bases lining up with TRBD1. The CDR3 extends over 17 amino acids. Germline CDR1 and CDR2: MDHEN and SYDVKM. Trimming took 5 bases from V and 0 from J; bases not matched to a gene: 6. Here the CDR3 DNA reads TGTGCCAGCAGTGTTACCGGGACAGGGGCGAACACCGGGGAGCTGTTTTTT. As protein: CASSVTGTGANTGELFF.

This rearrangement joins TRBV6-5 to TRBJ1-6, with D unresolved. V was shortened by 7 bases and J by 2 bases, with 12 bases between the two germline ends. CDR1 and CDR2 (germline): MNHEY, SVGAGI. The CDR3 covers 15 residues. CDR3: CASTTEAAYNSPLHF. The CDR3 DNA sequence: TGTGCCAGCACCACGGAGGCGGCCTATAATTCACCCCTCCACTTT.

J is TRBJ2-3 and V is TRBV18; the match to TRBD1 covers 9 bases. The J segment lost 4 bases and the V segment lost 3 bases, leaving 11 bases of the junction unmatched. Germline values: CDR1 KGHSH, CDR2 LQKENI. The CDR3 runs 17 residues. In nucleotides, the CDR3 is TGTGCCAGCTCACCGCGCGGGACAGGGCGGACGCCAGATACGCAGTATTTT. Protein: CASSPRGTGRTPDTQYF.

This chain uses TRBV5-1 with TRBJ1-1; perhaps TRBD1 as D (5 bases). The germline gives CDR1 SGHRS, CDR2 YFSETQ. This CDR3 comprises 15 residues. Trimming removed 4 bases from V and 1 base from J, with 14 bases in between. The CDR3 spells CASSGQHASNTEAFF. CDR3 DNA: TGCGCCAGCAGCGGACAACATGCTTCGAACACTGAAGCTTTCTTT.

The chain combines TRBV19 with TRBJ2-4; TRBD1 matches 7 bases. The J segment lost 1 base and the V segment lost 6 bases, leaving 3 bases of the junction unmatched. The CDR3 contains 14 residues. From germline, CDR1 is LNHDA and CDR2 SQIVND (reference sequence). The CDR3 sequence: CASRDREAKNIQYF. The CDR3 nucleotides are TGTGCCAGTAGAGACAGGGAGGCCAAAAACATTCAGTACTTC.

The CDR3 DNA follows: TGTGCCAGCTCACCAGGGACAGGGGTGAGCTCTGGGGCCAACGTCCTGACTTTC. It yields the protein CASSPGTGVSSGANVLTF. The chain combines TRBV18 with TRBJ2-6; 10 nucleotides agree with TRBD1. This CDR3 is 18 amino acids long. With 2 bases clipped from V and 0 bases from J, the junction kept 4 bases outside the gene matches. CDR1 and CDR2 from the germline V gene are KGHSH and LQKENI.

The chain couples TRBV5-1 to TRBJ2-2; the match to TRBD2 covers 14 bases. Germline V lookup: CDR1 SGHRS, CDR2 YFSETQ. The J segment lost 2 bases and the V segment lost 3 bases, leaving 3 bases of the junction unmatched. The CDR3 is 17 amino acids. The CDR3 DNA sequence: TGCGCCAGCAGCTCCGGACTAGCGGGGGGAAACACCGGGGAGCTGTTTTTT. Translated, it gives CASSSGLAGGNTGELFF.

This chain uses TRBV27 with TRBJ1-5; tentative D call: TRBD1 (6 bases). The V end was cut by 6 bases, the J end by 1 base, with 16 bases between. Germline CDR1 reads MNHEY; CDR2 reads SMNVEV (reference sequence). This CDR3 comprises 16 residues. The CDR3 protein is CASSQAPGASNQPQHF. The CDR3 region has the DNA TGTGCCAGCAGCCAGGCCCCAGGGGCGAGCAATCAGCCCCAGCATTTT.

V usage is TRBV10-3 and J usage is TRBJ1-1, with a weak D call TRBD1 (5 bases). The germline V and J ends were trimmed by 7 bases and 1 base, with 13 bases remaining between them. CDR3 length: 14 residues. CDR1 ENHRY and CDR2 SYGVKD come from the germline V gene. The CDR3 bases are TGTGCCATCACGGGGGAGATTGGGAACACTGAAGCTTTCTTT. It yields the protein CAITGEIGNTEAFF.

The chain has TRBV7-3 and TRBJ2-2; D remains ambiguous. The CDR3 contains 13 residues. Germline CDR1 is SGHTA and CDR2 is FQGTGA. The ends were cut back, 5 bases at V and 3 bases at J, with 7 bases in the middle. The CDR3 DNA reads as TGTGCCAGCAGCCTTACTTACACCGGGGAGCTGTTTTTT. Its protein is CASSLTYTGELFF.

The CDR3 here is CASRYRQGPLSQPQHF. CDR3 nucleotides: TGTGCCAGCAGATACCGACAGGGACCATTGAGTCAGCCCCAGCATTTT. The chain uses TRBV6-4 and TRBJ1-5, with TRBD1 matching over 7 bases. Germline V gene sequence: CDR1 MRHNA, CDR2 SNTAGT. The V segment lost 6 bases and the J segment 6 bases; nucleotides outside the gene matches: 14. The CDR3 is 16 amino acids.

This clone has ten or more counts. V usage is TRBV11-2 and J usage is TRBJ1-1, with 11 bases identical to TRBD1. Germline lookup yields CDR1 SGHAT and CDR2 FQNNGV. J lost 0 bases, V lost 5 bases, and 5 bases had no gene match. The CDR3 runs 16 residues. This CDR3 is CASSVGQGGMNTEAFF. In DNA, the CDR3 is TGTGCCAGCAGCGTGGGACAGGGGGGAATGAACACTGAAGCTTTCTTT.

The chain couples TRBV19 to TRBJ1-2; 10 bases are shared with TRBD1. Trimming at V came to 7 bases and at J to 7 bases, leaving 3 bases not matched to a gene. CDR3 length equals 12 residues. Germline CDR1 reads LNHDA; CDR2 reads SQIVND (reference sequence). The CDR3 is CASIRTGGGYTF. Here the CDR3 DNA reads TGTGCCAGTATAAGGACAGGGGGTGGCTACACCTTC. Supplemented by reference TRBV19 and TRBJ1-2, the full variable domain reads DGGITQSPKYLFRKEGQNVTLSCEQNLNHDAMYWYRQDPGQGLRLIYYSQIVNDFQKGDIAEGYSVSREKKESFPLTVTSAQKNPTAFYLCASIRTGGGYTFGSGTRLTVV.

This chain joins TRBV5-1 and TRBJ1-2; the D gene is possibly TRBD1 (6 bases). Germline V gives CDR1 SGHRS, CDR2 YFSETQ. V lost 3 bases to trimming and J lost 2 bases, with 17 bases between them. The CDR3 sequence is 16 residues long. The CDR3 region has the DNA TGCGCCAGCAGCTGGGGACCGGACAGAGCCAACTATGGCTACACCTTC. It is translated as CASSWGPDRANYGYTF.

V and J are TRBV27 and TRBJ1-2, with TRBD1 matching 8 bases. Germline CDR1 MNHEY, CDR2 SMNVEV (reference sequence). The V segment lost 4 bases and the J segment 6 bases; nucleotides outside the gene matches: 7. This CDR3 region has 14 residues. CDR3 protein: CASSSGGRGHGYTF. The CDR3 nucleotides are TGTGCCAGCAGTTCGGGCGGCAGGGGGCATGGCTACACCTTC.

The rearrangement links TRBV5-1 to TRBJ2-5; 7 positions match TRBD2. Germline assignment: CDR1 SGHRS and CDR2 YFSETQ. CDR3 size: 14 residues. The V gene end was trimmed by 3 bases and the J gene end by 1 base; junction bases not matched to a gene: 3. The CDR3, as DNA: TGCGCCAGCAGCTGGGGGGAGGGCCAAGAGACCCAGTACTTC. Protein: CASSWGEGQETQYF.

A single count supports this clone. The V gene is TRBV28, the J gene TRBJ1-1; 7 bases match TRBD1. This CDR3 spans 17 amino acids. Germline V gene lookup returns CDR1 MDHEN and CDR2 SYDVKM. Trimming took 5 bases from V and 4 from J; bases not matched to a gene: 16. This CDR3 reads CASSGDRDSRKFTEAFF. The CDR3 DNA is TGTGCCAGCAGTGGTGATCGGGACAGCAGAAAGTTCACTGAAGCTTTCTTT.

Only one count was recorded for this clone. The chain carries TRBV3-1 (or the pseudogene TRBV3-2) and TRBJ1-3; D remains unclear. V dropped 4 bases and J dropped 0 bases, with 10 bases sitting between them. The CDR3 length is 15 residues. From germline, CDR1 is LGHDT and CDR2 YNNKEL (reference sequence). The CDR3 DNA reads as TGTGCCAGCAGCCCCTTACAGAGCTCTGGAAACACCATATATTTT. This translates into CASSPLQSSGNTIYF.

This chain's CDR3 is CASSRTGESGYTF. The CDR3 coding sequence is TGTGCCAGCAGCCGAACAGGGGAGAGTGGCTACACCTTC. This chain links TRBV5-8 with TRBJ1-2; 7 bases align to TRBD1. Germline CDR1 is SGHTS and CDR2 is YDEGEE. With 4 bases clipped from V and 7 bases from J, the junction kept 7 bases outside the gene matches. The CDR3 totals 13 residues.

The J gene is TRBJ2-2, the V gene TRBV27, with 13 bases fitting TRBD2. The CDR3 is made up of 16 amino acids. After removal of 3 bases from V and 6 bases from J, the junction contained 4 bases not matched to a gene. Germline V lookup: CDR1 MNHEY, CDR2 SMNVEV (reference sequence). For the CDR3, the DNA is TGTGCCAGCAGTTTGGGACTAGCGGGGTTCGCCGGGGAGCTGTTTTTT. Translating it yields CASSLGLAGFAGELFF.

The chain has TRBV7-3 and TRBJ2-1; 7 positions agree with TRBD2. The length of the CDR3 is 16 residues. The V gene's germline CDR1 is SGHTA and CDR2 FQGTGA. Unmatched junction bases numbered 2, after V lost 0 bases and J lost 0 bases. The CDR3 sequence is CASSLTGGGSYNEQFF. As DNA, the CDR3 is TGTGCCAGCAGCTTAACCGGCGGGGGCTCCTACAATGAGCAGTTCTTC.

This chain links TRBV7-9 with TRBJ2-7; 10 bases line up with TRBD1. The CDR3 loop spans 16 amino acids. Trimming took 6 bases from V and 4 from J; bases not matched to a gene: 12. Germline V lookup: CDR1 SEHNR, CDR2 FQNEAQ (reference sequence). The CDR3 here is CASSSPGTGVLYEQYF. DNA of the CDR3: TGTGCCAGCAGTTCTCCCGGGACAGGGGTATTGTACGAGCAGTACTTC.

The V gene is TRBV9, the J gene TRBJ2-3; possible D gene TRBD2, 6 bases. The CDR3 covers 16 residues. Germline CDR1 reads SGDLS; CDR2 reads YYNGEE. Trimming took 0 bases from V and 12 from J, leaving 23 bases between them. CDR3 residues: CASSVVGGLAEAIQYF. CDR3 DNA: TGTGCCAGCAGCGTAGTGGGAGGCCTCGCCGAGGCTATTCAGTATTTT. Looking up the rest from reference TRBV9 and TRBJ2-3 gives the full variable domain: DSGVTQTPKHLITATGQRVTLRCSPRSGDLSVYWYQQSLDQGLQFLIQYYNGEERAKGNILERFSAQQFPDLHSELNLSSLELGDSALYFCASSVVGGLAEAIQYFGPGTRLTVL.

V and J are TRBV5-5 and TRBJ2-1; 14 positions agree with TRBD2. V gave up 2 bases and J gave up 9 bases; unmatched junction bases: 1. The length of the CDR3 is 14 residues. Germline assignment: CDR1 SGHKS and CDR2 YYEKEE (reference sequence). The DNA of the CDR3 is TGTGCCAGCAGCTTCGGACTAGCGGGGGGTGAGCAGTTCTTC. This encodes CASSFGLAGGEQFF.

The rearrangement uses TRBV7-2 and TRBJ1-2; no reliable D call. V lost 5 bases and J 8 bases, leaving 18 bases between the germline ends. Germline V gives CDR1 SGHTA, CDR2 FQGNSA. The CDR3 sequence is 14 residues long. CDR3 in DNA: TGTGCCAGCAGCACAAACGGCGGGGTGGGAGGCTACACCTTC. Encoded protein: CASSTNGGVGGYTF.

CDR3 nucleotide sequence: TGTGCCAGCAGCCCCTTCGGCACAGCGAACACCGGGGAGCTGTTTTTT. This gives the protein CASSPFGTANTGELFF. This chain uses TRBV7-3 with TRBJ2-2, with D hard to call. The CDR3 length is 16 residues. V was cut by 5 bases and J by 0 bases, with 13 bases left in between. Germline CDR1 and CDR2: SGHTA and FQGTGA.

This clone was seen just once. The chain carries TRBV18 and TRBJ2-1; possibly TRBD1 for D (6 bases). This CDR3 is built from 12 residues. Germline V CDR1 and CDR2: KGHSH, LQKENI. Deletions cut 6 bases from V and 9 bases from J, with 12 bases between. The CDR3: CASSAQGGEQFF. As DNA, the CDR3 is TGTGCCAGCTCGGCTCAAGGGGGTGAGCAGTTCTTC.